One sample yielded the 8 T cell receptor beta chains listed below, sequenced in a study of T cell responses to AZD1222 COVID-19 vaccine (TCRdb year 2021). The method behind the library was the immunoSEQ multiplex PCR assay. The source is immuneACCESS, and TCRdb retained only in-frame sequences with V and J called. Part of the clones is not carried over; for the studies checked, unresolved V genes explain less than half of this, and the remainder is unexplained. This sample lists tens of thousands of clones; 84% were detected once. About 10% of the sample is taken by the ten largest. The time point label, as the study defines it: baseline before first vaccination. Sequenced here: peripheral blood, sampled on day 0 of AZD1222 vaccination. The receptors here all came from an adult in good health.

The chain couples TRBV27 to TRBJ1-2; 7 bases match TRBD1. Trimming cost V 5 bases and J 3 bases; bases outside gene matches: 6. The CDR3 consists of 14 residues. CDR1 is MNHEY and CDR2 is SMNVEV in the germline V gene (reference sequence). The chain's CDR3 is CASSPTGFDYGYTF. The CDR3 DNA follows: TGTGCCAGCAGTCCGACAGGGTTCGACTATGGCTACACCTTC.

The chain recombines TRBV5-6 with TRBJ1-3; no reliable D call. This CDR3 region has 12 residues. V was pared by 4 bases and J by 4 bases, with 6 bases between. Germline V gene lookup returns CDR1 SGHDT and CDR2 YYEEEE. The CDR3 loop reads CASSIQGNTIYF. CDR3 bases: TGTGCCAGCAGCATACAGGGAAACACCATATATTTT.

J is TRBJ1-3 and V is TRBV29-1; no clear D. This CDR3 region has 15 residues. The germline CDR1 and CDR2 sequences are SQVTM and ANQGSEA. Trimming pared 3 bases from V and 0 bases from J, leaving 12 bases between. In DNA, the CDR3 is TGCAGCGTTGAGATAGGACTTAACTCTGGAAACACCATATATTTT. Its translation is CSVEIGLNSGNTIYF.

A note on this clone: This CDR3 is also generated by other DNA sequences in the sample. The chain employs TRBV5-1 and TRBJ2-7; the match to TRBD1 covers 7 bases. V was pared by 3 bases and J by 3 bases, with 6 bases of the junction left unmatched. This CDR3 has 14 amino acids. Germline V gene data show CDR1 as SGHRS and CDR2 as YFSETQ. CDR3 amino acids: CASSSGTVNYEQYF. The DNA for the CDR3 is TGCGCCAGCAGCTCCGGGACAGTCAACTACGAGCAGTACTTC.

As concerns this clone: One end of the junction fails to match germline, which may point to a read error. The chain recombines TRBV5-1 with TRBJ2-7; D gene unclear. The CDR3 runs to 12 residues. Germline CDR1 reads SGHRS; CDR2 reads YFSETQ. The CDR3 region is CVSSFGLYEQYF. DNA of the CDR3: TGCGTCAGCAGCTTCGGCCTTTACGAGCAGTACTTC.

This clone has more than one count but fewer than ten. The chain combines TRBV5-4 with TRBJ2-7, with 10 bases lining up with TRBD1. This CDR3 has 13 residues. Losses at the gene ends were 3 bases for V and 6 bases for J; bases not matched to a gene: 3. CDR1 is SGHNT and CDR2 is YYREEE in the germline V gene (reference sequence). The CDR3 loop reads CASSWDRGGEQYF. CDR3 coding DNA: TGTGCCAGCAGCTGGGACAGGGGAGGCGAGCAGTACTTC.

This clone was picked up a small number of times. The DNA for the CDR3 is TGCGCCAGCAGCTTCGAGCCAGGAGGGACGACTGAAGCTTTCTTT. This gives the protein CASSFEPGGTTEAFF. This rearrangement joins TRBV5-1 to TRBJ1-1; possible D gene TRBD1, 5 bases. CDR3 size: 15 residues. Per the germline V gene, CDR1 is SGHRS and CDR2 is YFSETQ. Trimming removed 2 bases at V and 5 bases at J, with 16 bases between.

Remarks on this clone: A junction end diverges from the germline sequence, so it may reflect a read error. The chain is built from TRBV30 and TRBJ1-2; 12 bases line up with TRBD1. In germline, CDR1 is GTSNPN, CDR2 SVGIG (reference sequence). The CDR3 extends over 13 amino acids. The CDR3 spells CAWTPGQGARVRF. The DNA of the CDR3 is TGTGCCTGGACGCCGGGACAGGGGGCTCGGGTCCGCTTC.